These 13 T cell receptor beta chains were sequenced from one sample in a study of blood T cell repertoires in COVID-19 (dated by TCRdb to about 2020). Library generation was performed with the immunoSEQ multiplex PCR assay. This immuneACCESS table, as held by TCRdb, lists in-frame sequences with V and J called but not all clones. Of the missing ones, under half trace to an unresolved V gene in checked studies; the others have no known cause. The sample yields roughly 430,000 clones; about 88% were counted once. The ten largest clonotypes hold 1.2% to 1.5% of the sample. Material for sequencing was PBMCs or T cells enriched from blood (not recorded which). These receptors were taken from a young woman who had been exposed to COVID-19.

This clone was recorded a few times. The chain couples TRBV6-5 to TRBJ2-1; TRBD2 aligns across 12 bases. The germline V gene has CDR1 MNHEY and CDR2 SVGAGI. The CDR3 length is 15 residues. V was pared by 8 bases and J by 8 bases, with 10 bases of the junction left unmatched. CDR3 in DNA: TGTGCCAGCCTCGGTCTAGCGGGGGGGTTGGATGAGCAGTTCTTC. As protein: CASLGLAGGLDEQFF.

This chain's CDR3 is CASSYEGQGNQPQHF. In nucleotides, the CDR3 is TGTGCCAGCAGTTACGAGGGACAGGGCAATCAGCCCCAGCATTTT. The chain recombines TRBV6-2 or TRBV6-3 with TRBJ1-5; 8 bases match TRBD1. The germline gives CDR1 MNHEY, CDR2 SVGEGT. V lost 2 bases to trimming and J lost 2 bases; unmatched junction nucleotides: 2. The CDR3 is 15 amino acids.

This chain connects TRBV12-3 or TRBV12-4 to TRBJ1-4; D unresolved. V was shortened by 3 bases and J by 7 bases, with 6 bases between the two germline ends. The CDR3 is made up of 12 amino acids. The CDR3 DNA follows: TGTGCCAGCAGTTTGTTCGGTGAAAAACTGTTTTTT. Translated: CASSLFGEKLFF.

The chain combines TRBV15 with TRBJ2-5; 11 nucleotides align to TRBD1. V lost 3 bases, J lost 5 bases, and 8 bases stayed unmatched. Germline lookup yields CDR1 LNHNV and CDR2 YYDKDF (reference sequence). The CDR3 contains 16 residues. The CDR3 is CATSRITGTGGETQYF. The CDR3 DNA follows: TGTGCCACCAGCAGGATAACAGGGACAGGGGGGGAGACCCAGTACTTC.

V gene TRBV11-2 combines with J gene TRBJ2-7, with TRBD2 matching over 9 bases. The CDR3 extends over 14 amino acids. With 6 bases clipped from V and 7 bases from J, the junction kept 10 bases outside the gene matches. Germline values: CDR1 SGHAT, CDR2 FQNNGV. Here the CDR3 reads CASRPGLAPGEQYF. The CDR3 DNA reads as TGTGCCAGCAGGCCTGGACTAGCGCCGGGGGAGCAGTACTTC.

The chain employs TRBV11-3 and TRBJ2-2; TRBD2 agrees at 8 bases. V trimming: 1 base; J trimming: 4 bases; junction bases outside the gene matches: 2. The CDR3 spans 15 residues. Germline CDR1 reads SGHNT; CDR2 reads YENEEA. The CDR3 DNA reads TGTGCCAGCAGCTTAGCCGGGAGGGCCACCGGGGAGCTGTTTTTT. Translation: CASSLAGRATGELFF.

Remarks on this clone: The same CDR3 arises from other DNA sequences in this sample as well. This chain connects TRBV19 to TRBJ2-5; the match to TRBD1 covers 8 bases. The length of the CDR3 is 14 residues. The trim removed 1 base at V and 4 bases at J, leaving 2 bases unmatched. Germline assignment: CDR1 LNHDA and CDR2 SQIVND (reference sequence). The CDR3 region has the DNA TGTGCCAGTAGTATAGGAACAGGGGGAGAGACCCAGTACTTC. Translation: CASSIGTGGETQYF. The complete variable domain, with remaining parts taken from reference TRBV19 and TRBJ2-5, reads DGGITQSPKYLFRKEGQNVTLSCEQNLNHDAMYWYRQDPGQGLRLIYYSQIVNDFQKGDIAEGYSVSREKKESFPLTVTSAQKNPTAFYLCASSIGTGGETQYFGPGTRLLVL.

CDR3 residues: CASSQVWDKNTEAFF. In nucleotides, the CDR3 is TGCGCCAGCAGCCAAGTGTGGGACAAGAACACTGAAGCTTTCTTT. The rearrangement uses TRBV4-1 and TRBJ1-1, with D perhaps matching TRBD1 (6 bases). Trimming removed 1 base from V and 1 base from J, with 10 bases in between. The CDR3 totals 15 residues. Germline assignment: CDR1 MGHRA and CDR2 YSYEKL.

The chain uses TRBV18 and TRBJ1-4; 7 bases align to TRBD1. The V and J ends lost 3 bases and 0 bases, in that order; junction bases with no gene match: 13. CDR3 size: 19 residues. The V gene's germline CDR1 is KGHSH and CDR2 LQKENI. The CDR3 DNA sequence: TGTGCCAGCTCACCCTCAAGACAGGGACCGGGAACAACTAATGAAAAACTGTTTTTT. Encoded protein: CASSPSRQGPGTTNEKLFF.

The rearrangement joins TRBV7-8 to TRBJ1-2; D not resolved. CDR3 size: 12 residues. In germline, CDR1 is SGHVS, CDR2 FQNEAQ. V dropped 4 bases and J dropped 3 bases, with 6 bases sitting between them. DNA for the CDR3: TGTGCCAGCAGCTATTCCGACTATGGCTACACCTTC. It specifies CASSYSDYGYTF.

This clone appeared a single time. This chain links TRBV19 with TRBJ1-1, with D tentatively TRBD1 (6 bases). The CDR3 covers 16 residues. The V end was cut by 4 bases, the J end by 4 bases, with 19 bases between. Germline CDR1 is LNHDA and CDR2 is SQIVND (reference sequence). DNA of the CDR3: TGTGCCAGTAGTAAGCTCGGGGGGGCAAAAGGCACTGAAGCTTTCTTT. Translating gives CASSKLGGAKGTEAFF.

The chain couples TRBV6-5 to TRBJ1-2; D is unclear. CDR1 and CDR2 (germline): MNHEY, SVGAGI. The CDR3 totals 15 residues. The V gene lost 2 bases and the J gene lost 4 bases, with 14 bases spanning the gap. The CDR3 protein is CASSYEAVGGYGYTF. CDR3 sequence (DNA): TGTGCCAGCAGTTACGAGGCGGTCGGTGGCTATGGCTACACCTTC.

The chain links TRBV10-3 to TRBJ2-3; 8 bases are shared with TRBD2. Germline V lookup: CDR1 ENHRY, CDR2 SYGVKD. Trimming cost V 2 bases and J 0 bases; bases outside gene matches: 4. CDR3 length equals 16 residues. The CDR3 protein is CAISERQRGSTDTQYF. As DNA, the CDR3 is TGTGCCATCAGTGAGAGGCAGCGGGGGAGCACAGATACGCAGTATTTT.